The 11 T cell receptor beta chains below all came from one sample that was sequenced in a study of T cell repertoires in cytomegalovirus infection (dated by TCRdb to the late 2010s). In the paper's terms, the treatment or condition label means: in vitro stimulation with specific CMV peptide epitopes to enrich CMV-specific T cells. The sequencer listed for this sample is Illumina HiSeq 1500. In-frame beta chains were kept once TCRdb had trimmed the public reads at Q25 with fastp and called clones with MiXCR. Rows are combined by CDR3 protein, so each entry shows the most common genes and DNA. Counted in this sample were about 69,000 distinct CDR3 sequences; 25% to 30% of them appeared once. The top ten hold about 60% of the sample. No antigen has been assigned to these receptors. The sequenced sample was CD8+ T cells from cultured PBMCs, obtained from culture after CMV antigen stimulation. These receptors were obtained from a human donor in good health (CMV status not recorded). Some clones in this sample may be carry-over from other donors' samples.

The chain links TRBV2 to TRBJ2-5, with 10 bases fitting TRBD1. Unmatched junction bases numbered 6, after V lost 4 bases and J lost 4 bases. The CDR3 extends over 15 amino acids. Germline assignment: CDR1 SNHLY and CDR2 FYNNEI. This chain's CDR3 is CASSAPGQGLETQYF. CDR3 DNA sequence: TGTGCCAGCAGTGCCCCGGGACAGGGGTTAGAGACCCAGTACTTC.

This clonotype was seen at least ten times. This chain connects TRBV7-2 to TRBJ1-1; D uncertain. CDR3 length: 14 amino acids. Deletions cut 2 bases from V and 2 bases from J, with 9 bases between. Per the germline V gene, CDR1 is SGHTA and CDR2 is FQGNSA. CDR3 region: CASSLREENTEAFF. The DNA of the CDR3 is TGTGCCAGCAGCTTAAGAGAGGAAAACACTGAAGCTTTCTTT.

Note on this clonotype: An end of the junction does not agree with germline; a read error may underlie this. The chain employs TRBV9 and TRBJ2-3, with D perhaps matching TRBD2 (5 bases). CDR1 and CDR2 from the germline V gene are SGDLS and YYNGEE. CDR3 length equals 16 residues. The CDR3 loop is CANSVARSTSTDTQYF. CDR3 coding DNA: TGTGCCAACAGCGTAGCGAGGTCAACAAGCACAGATACGCAGTATTTT.

This clonotype was counted ten times or more. V and J are TRBV6-6 and TRBJ1-5, with D hard to call. Germline CDR1 MNHNY, CDR2 SVGAGI (reference sequence). V lost 2 bases and J lost 4, with 6 bases in between. This CDR3 is built from 13 residues. The CDR3 region is CASSYEENQPQHF. Here the CDR3 DNA reads TGTGCCAGCAGTTACGAGGAGAATCAGCCCCAGCATTTT.

This clonotype came up many times. This chain joins TRBV7-2 and TRBJ2-3; possibly TRBD1 or TRBD2 for D (5 bases each). CDR3 size: 15 residues. In germline, CDR1 is SGHTA, CDR2 FQGNSA. V lost 3 bases, J lost 4 bases, and 14 bases lay in between. CDR3 in amino acids: CASSFQIVGADTQYF. The CDR3 DNA follows: TGTGCCAGCAGCTTCCAAATCGTGGGGGCAGATACGCAGTATTTT.

Points on this clonotype: A read error may account for a junction end that differs from germline. The genes are TRBV29-1 and TRBJ2-5; 16 nucleotides line up with TRBD2. Germline V CDR1 and CDR2: SQVTM, ANQGSEA. This CDR3 is 16 amino acids long. The CDR3 reads CSVEGLAGGPFETRYF. The CDR3 DNA sequence: TGCAGCGTTGAGGGACTAGCGGGAGGGCCGTTTGAGACCCGGTACTTC.

This clonotype was recorded many times. The CDR3: CASSQTSGGTGEFF. CDR3 sequence (DNA): TGTGCCAGCAGTCAGACTAGCGGGGGGACGGGGGAGTTCTTC. This chain links TRBV6-6 with TRBJ2-1, with 13 bases fitting TRBD2. This CDR3 comprises 14 residues. Germline V lookup: CDR1 MNHNY, CDR2 SVGAGI (reference sequence). J gave up 14 bases and V 5 bases, and 9 bases lay outside the gene matches.

The chain uses TRBV7-4 and TRBJ2-2; D remains ambiguous. V lost 4 bases, J lost 6 bases, and 9 bases lay in between. This CDR3 contains 13 residues. Germline CDR1 reads SGHVT; CDR2 reads SQSDAQ. CDR3 nucleotide sequence: TGTGCCAGCAGCTCCGCTAGTGCCGGGGAGCTGTTTTTT. It is translated as CASSSASAGELFF.

The sample holds many counts of this clonotype. The chain links TRBV4-3 to TRBJ2-1, with 8 positions matching TRBD1. From germline, CDR1 is LGHNA and CDR2 YSLEER. Germline trimming cut 3 bases from V and 5 bases from J; bases unmatched to any gene: 12. The CDR3 is made up of 17 amino acids. CDR3 nucleotide sequence: TGCGCCAGCAGCCAGACCGAGACAGGGGTTGGGGACAATGAGCAGTTCTTC. Its protein product is CASSQTETGVGDNEQFF.

The V and J genes are TRBV28 and TRBJ2-5; 11 bases agree with TRBD2. The trim removed 2 bases at V and 1 base at J, leaving 6 bases unmatched. Germline CDR1 MDHEN, CDR2 SYDVKM. The CDR3 runs 17 residues. The CDR3 loop reads CASSLPSSGGFQETQYF. The CDR3, as DNA: TGTGCCAGCAGTTTACCGTCTAGCGGGGGGTTCCAAGAGACCCAGTACTTC. Complete variable domain (other parts from reference TRBV28 and TRBJ2-5): DVKVTQSSRYLVKRTGEKVFLECVQDMDHENMFWYRQDPGLGLRLIYFSYDVKMKEKGDIPEGYSVSREKKERFSLILESASTNQTSMYLCASSLPSSGGFQETQYFGPGTRLLVL.

This clonotype has a handful of counts. The V and J genes are TRBV9 and TRBJ2-7, with a tentative D call TRBD2 (6 bases). Trimming pared 0 bases from V and 6 bases from J, leaving 13 bases between. Germline-derived CDR1 and CDR2 are SGDLS and YYNGEE. The CDR3 sequence is 14 residues long. This CDR3 is CASSVGGGRGEQYF. The CDR3, as DNA: TGTGCCAGCAGCGTAGGGGGAGGAAGGGGCGAGCAGTACTTC.